Sequencing of this T cell receptor (beta chain) was carried out in a study of blood T cell repertoires in COVID-19. Study-wide background: The origin of the acute and convalescent COVID-19 samples was the United States, Italy and Spain. Sources were T cells, B-cell-depleted T cells, or PBMCs; the material itself was cDNA or gDNA.

The CDR3 length is 15 residues. Germline loops: CDR1 SGHVS, CDR2 FNYEAQ. The ends lost 1 base at V and 12 bases at J; junction bases unmatched: 10. The authors' processing: Estimated nucleated cell counts came from reference gene primer amplification. Libraries were prepared by immunoSEQ multiplex PCR; TCRdb keeps only in-frame clonotypes and omits some of them. V and J calls and clone size are copied from that table; D and trimming were computed from the DNA. In the table there are 150,000 to 170,000 clones, around 85% of which are singletons. Sequencing input: peripheral blood. This rearrangement joins TRBV7-6 to TRBJ2-3; 10 nucleotides align to TRBD2. The origin of this receptor is a woman in her sixties with acute or convalescent COVID-19. The CDR3 sequence is CASSLVSSGGGTQYF. For the CDR3, the DNA is TGTGCCAGCAGCTTAGTGTCTAGCGGGGGAGGAACCCAGTATTTT.